The 15 T cell receptor beta chains presented below share a single source sample, sequenced in a study of blood T cell repertoires in COVID-19. Sequencing was performed with immunoSEQ multiplex PCR; in TCRdb, only in-frame clones are kept and a portion is missing. The table includes about 110,000 clones, roughly four fifths detected once. Material for sequencing was peripheral blood. These TCRs come from an older woman with acute or convalescent COVID-19.

V usage is TRBV10-3 and J usage is TRBJ2-7, with 8 bases matching TRBD2. In germline, CDR1 is ENHRY, CDR2 SYGVKD. The junction had 7 bases not matched to a gene; V was cut back by 6 bases and J by 0 bases. CDR3 length: 15 amino acids. The CDR3 coding sequence is TGTGCCATCAGACCGACTAGCGAGAGCTCCTACGAGCAGTACTTC. Its translation is CAIRPTSESSYEQYF.

V and J are TRBV7-2 and TRBJ2-2; tentatively, D is TRBD2 (6 bases). This CDR3 is built from 15 residues. V was cut by 4 bases and J by 6 bases, with 15 bases left in between. CDR1 is SGHTA, CDR2 FQGNSA, per germline. The CDR3 DNA follows: TGTGCCAGCAGCTACGGCTCGGGGGTGGCCGGGGAGCTGTTTTTT. Translating it yields CASSYGSGVAGELFF.

This sequence joins TRBV5-1 and TRBJ1-6, with D possibly TRBD1 on 5 matching bases. This CDR3 comprises 16 residues. The V gene lost 0 bases and the J gene lost 7 bases, with 14 bases spanning the gap. From germline, CDR1 is SGHRS and CDR2 YFSETQ. CDR3 nucleotide sequence: TGCGCCAGCAGCTTGGCCGGTCAGGGCCAAAATTCACCCCTCCACTTT. This gives the protein CASSLAGQGQNSPLHF.

V usage is TRBV7-9 and J usage is TRBJ1-2; D not certain. The length of the CDR3 is 15 residues. CDR1 is SEHNR and CDR2 is FQNEAQ in the germline V gene (reference sequence). With 4 bases removed from V and 0 bases from J, the gap between germline ends came to 12 bases. CDR3 DNA: TGTGCCAGCAGCTGGCCCCACAAAGCTAACTATGGCTACACCTTC. It specifies CASSWPHKANYGYTF.

This chain connects TRBV4-1 to TRBJ1-6, with D unclear. The CDR3 is made up of 13 amino acids. The germline gives CDR1 MGHRA, CDR2 YSYEKL. Trimming removed 0 bases from V and 6 bases from J, with 3 bases in between. The CDR3 protein is CASSQDRNSPLHF. The CDR3 bases are TGCGCCAGCAGCCAAGATCGTAATTCACCCCTCCACTTT.

The chain couples TRBV7-2 to TRBJ1-2; D remains unclear. V shed 3 bases and J shed 8 bases, with 19 bases lying between them. This CDR3 comprises 15 residues. Germline assignment: CDR1 SGHTA and CDR2 FQGNSA. CDR3 sequence: CASSFDQGNYAGYTF. Written as DNA, the CDR3 is TGTGCCAGCAGCTTCGACCAAGGAAACTATGCCGGCTACACCTTC. The variable domain in full, completed from reference TRBV7-2 and TRBJ1-2, reads GAGVSQSPSNKVTEKGKDVELRCDPISGHTALYWYRQSLGQGLEFLIYFQGNSAPDKSGLPSDRFSAERTGGSVSTLTIQRTQQEDSAVYLCASSFDQGNYAGYTFGSGTRLTVV.

This clone was seen once. This sequence joins TRBV3-1 (or the pseudogene TRBV3-2) and TRBJ1-1; D is perhaps TRBD1 (5 bases). The V end lost 0 bases, the J end lost 5 bases, and 10 bases lay between the germline ends. This CDR3 region has 14 residues. Germline lookup yields CDR1 LGHDT and CDR2 YNNKEL (reference sequence). The CDR3 bases are TGTGCCAGCAGCCAAGATGGGGGGTGGACTGAAGCTTTCTTT. This codes for CASSQDGGWTEAFF.

The chain combines TRBV28 with TRBJ1-4; 9 positions match TRBD1. The CDR3 sequence is 13 residues long. CDR1 MDHEN and CDR2 SYDVKM come from the germline V gene. The junction had 4 bases not matched to a gene; V was cut back by 9 bases and J by 5 bases. CDR3 DNA: TGTGCCAGTACCGGGACAGGGAATGAAAAACTGTTTTTT. Protein product: CASTGTGNEKLFF.

The V call is TRBV7-9, the J call TRBJ2-4; TRBD1 is a possible D gene (5 bases). This CDR3 is 18 amino acids long. Trimming cost V 7 bases and J 0 bases, with 22 bases left between them. Germline V CDR1 and CDR2: SEHNR, FQNEAQ (reference sequence). CDR3 loop: CASTPGPPDRLAKNIQYF. DNA of the CDR3: TGTGCCAGCACTCCAGGGCCGCCTGACCGCCTAGCCAAAAACATTCAGTACTTC.

The V and J genes are TRBV19 and TRBJ2-2, with D perhaps TRBD2 (6 bases). Germline V CDR1 and CDR2: LNHDA, SQIVND (reference sequence). V was pared by 1 base and J by 4 bases, with 7 bases between. The CDR3 is made up of 14 amino acids. DNA of the CDR3: TGTGCCAGTAGTATAGTCGGGGGCACCGGGGAGCTGTTTTTT. Its translation is CASSIVGGTGELFF. The full variable domain, its missing parts supplied by reference TRBV19 and TRBJ2-2, is DGGITQSPKYLFRKEGQNVTLSCEQNLNHDAMYWYRQDPGQGLRLIYYSQIVNDFQKGDIAEGYSVSREKKESFPLTVTSAQKNPTAFYLCASSIVGGTGELFFGEGSRLTVL.

This chain joins TRBV6-5 and TRBJ2-7, with TRBD1 matching over 9 bases. Trimming at V came to 3 bases and at J to 6 bases, leaving 12 bases not matched to a gene. This CDR3 is 16 amino acids long. Germline V lookup: CDR1 MNHEY, CDR2 SVGAGI. DNA for the CDR3: TGTGCCAGCAGTTATTCCGGGACAGGGAACCCAGGCGAGCAGTACTTC. Residues: CASSYSGTGNPGEQYF.

This chain links TRBV7-3 with TRBJ2-5; 11 bases fit TRBD2. This CDR3 has 15 amino acids. Germline assignment: CDR1 SGHTA and CDR2 FQGTGA. The junction had 5 bases not matched to a gene; V was cut back by 3 bases and J by 5 bases. The CDR3 reads CASSFGTSGGETQYF. In nucleotides, the CDR3 is TGTGCCAGCAGCTTTGGGACTAGCGGTGGGGAGACCCAGTACTTC.

This rearrangement joins TRBV11-2 to TRBJ2-7, with D tentatively TRBD1 (6 bases). V lost 1 base to trimming and J lost 4 bases, with 11 bases between them. The CDR3 is 14 amino acids. The germline V gene has CDR1 SGHAT and CDR2 FQNNGV. Here the CDR3 reads CASSLGTGPYEQYF. CDR3 in DNA: TGTGCCAGCAGCTTAGGAACAGGGCCGTACGAGCAGTACTTC.

This clone was seen just once. This chain uses TRBV5-1 with TRBJ1-4; D possibly corresponds to TRBD1 (6 bases). From germline, CDR1 is SGHRS and CDR2 YFSETQ. The CDR3 spans 15 residues. V was shortened by 4 bases and J by 4 bases, with 14 bases between the two germline ends. The CDR3 DNA follows: TGCGCCAGCAGCGCGAGGACAGACTTTAATGAAAAACTGTTTTTT. The encoded protein is CASSARTDFNEKLFF.

The V call is TRBV5-1, the J call TRBJ1-2; 12 bases align to TRBD1. V lost 4 bases to trimming and J lost 6 bases; unmatched junction nucleotides: 13. Germline V gives CDR1 SGHRS, CDR2 YFSETQ. This CDR3 spans 17 amino acids. The CDR3 sequence: CASSTGTGGLPRDGYTF. CDR3 DNA sequence: TGCGCCAGCAGCACCGGGACAGGGGGCTTACCCCGGGATGGCTACACCTTC.